This T cell receptor (beta chain) originates from a study of molecular identifiers for immune sequencing clone quantification (dated by TCRdb to the late 2010s). As for the study more broadly: For a replicate experiment, RNA from approximately 20,000 or 100,000 naive CD8 T cells was divided into five aliquots, and four of the five aliquots were sequenced. CD8 T cells were used in a methods study to benchmark molecular-identifier clustering-based TCR repertoire sequencing (MIDCIRS) and TCR RNA copy counting.

Results the study describes overall, beyond this receptor: Spiked-in Jurkat TCR RNA equal to a single cell's worth was reported to be detectable even within one million naive CD8 T cells. Highly expanded clone sizes could be underestimated because identical TCR molecules may share a barcode. The naive libraries included spiked-in Jurkat TCR RNA (about nine copies' worth), and this RNA is not part of the donor repertoire. When barcode sub-clustering was omitted, TCR diversity was inflated by chimeric consensus sequences, with chimeras reaching as high as 47%. Modeling gave about 3.3 recovered TCR RNA copies per cell versus about 10 by digital PCR, implying about 30% capture efficiency. Clones above 20 RNA copies held over 97% of molecules in CMV-specific effector cells but under 1% in naive cells.

Libraries of naive CD8 T cells were built from anywhere between about 18,000 and 1,000,000 sorted cells, with 10%, 30% or 50% of the purified RNA used. Naive CD8 T cells, defined as CD8+CD4-CCR7+CD45RA+, were FACS-sorted into RLT Plus buffer on a BD FACSAria II. To test detection sensitivity, Jurkat RNA equivalent to about eleven TCR copies was spiked into samples of about 19,000-1,000,000 naive CD8 T cells. Enrichment of CD8 T cells was performed with RosetteSep CD8+ T Cell Enrichment Cocktail and Ficoll-Paque, after which ACK red cell lysis was carried out. Taken from cysteine to phenylalanine, the CDR3 has 15 residues. The only DNA kept is the CDR3, 45 bases in frame from the first base. V gives up 6 bases and J gives up 2 bases, and the segment between their germline ends measures 17 bases. Looking up the germline V gene (reference sequence) yields CDR1 DFQATT and CDR2 SNEGSKA. The library was built by means of PCR. TCRdb records NextSeq 500 as the sequencer. Preparation of bulk TCR libraries followed a previously described approach, with the TCR primers listed in Table S5. Total RNA was purified with the Qiagen AllPrep DNA/RNA kit. Before any analysis, reads coming from multiple sequencing runs of the same library were combined into one pool. In the authors' own workflow: Only reads with exact TCR constant sequence were kept, trimmed to 150 nt, and grouped by their 12-nt molecular barcodes. Reads in each barcode group were sub-clustered using a 15% Levenshtein threshold, and a quality-weighted consensus sequence was built for each RNA molecule. Non-functional sequences were excluded, and lower-count sequences lying one edit away from another sequence were also excluded. Barcode sub-clusters with fewer than 20% of the maximum read count were removed, based on fitting two negative binomial distributions. Using fastp at Q25 and MiXCR, TCRdb reprocessed the public reads and kept productive beta chains. Entries are consolidated by CDR3 protein sequence, retaining the most common genes and DNA. In this record, the V and J calls reflect TCRdb's handling and not the investigators' own analysis. The sample table shows more than 550,000 distinct CDR3 sequences, and 25% are seen once. About 0.81% of the sample belongs to the ten largest clones.

At least ten counts were recorded for this clonotype. Its antigen is unknown. No base-level quality is on record; no much larger clone is a single base apart. Recombination linked TRBV20-1 to TRBJ1-3; the D segment could be TRBD1, given 6 matching bases. The sequenced material came from naive CD8+ T cells from blood, with Jurkat cell RNA spiked in. The sample's cell subset or site label, decoded: FACS-sorted CD8+CD4-CCR7+CD45RA+ naive T cells. The TCR originated in a human donor in good health. Some libraries in this study had Jurkat cell RNA spiked in. The CDR3 is CSALKRGAAGNTIYF. In nucleotides, the sequence is TGCAGTGCCCTCAAGCGGGGGGCTGCTGGAAACACCATATATTTT.